This is a list of T cell receptor beta chains from one sample in a study of T cell responses to AZD1222 COVID-19 vaccine. This table comes from immunoSEQ multiplex PCR, and its TCRdb copy is limited to in-frame clones, with some not included. The sample includes approximately 110,000 clones, more than 90% of them seen just once. The input for sequencing was peripheral blood, taken on day 0 of AZD1222 vaccination. These receptors originate from an adult in good health. Each CDR3 is given with its conserved first and last residue. The order of the fields is clone size, V gene, J gene, D gene, CDR3 DNA, CDR3 protein. D genes are given only for firm matches. Expanded clones are given a class, and other clones once, few, many or no size at all.

-,TRBV27,TRBJ1-2,-,TGTGCCAGCAGTTTCGGCAGTAACTATGGCTACACCTTC,CASSFGSNYGYTF
-,TRBV5-1,TRBJ2-3,-,TGCGCCAGCGGGCGGAATGGGGATTTGAAGGATACGCAGTATTTT,CASGRNGDLKDTQYF
-,TRBV1,TRBJ2-1,-,TGCACCAGCAGCCAAGATCTCGGGACTAGCTATATGGACTCCTACAATGAGCAGTTCTTC,CTSSQDLGTSYMDSYNEQFF
-,TRBV7-2,TRBJ2-3,-,TGTGCCAGCAGCTTATTTCACCAGGACTACACGAGAACAGATACGCAGTATTTT,CASSLFHQDYTRTDTQYF
-,TRBV11-2,TRBJ2-5,-,TGTGCCAGCAGCTTAACGGGAGTAAAAGAGACCCAGTACTTC,CASSLTGVKETQYF
few,TRBV4-1,TRBJ2-1,TRBD2,TGCGCCAGCAGCCACCCCGGACTAGCGGGACCTATTAATGAGCAGTTCTTC,CASSHPGLAGPINEQFF
-,TRBV1,TRBJ2-7,-,TGCACCAGCAGCCAAGATCACTTTCACTCCTACGAGCAGTACTTC,CTSSQDHFHSYEQYF
-,TRBV4-3,TRBJ1-2,TRBD1,TGCGCCAGCAGCCACATGGACAGGGAAGGCGGCTACACCTTC,CASSHMDREGGYTF
-,TRBV28,TRBJ1-2,-,TGTGCCGCCGGGCAGGCGGACATCTATGGCTACACCTTC,CAAGQADIYGYTF
-,TRBV4-3,TRBJ1-1,-,TGCGCCAGCAGCCAAGAACGGGGCCAGGACACTGAAGCTTTCTTT,CASSQERGQDTEAFF
-,TRBV14,TRBJ1-4,-,TGTGCCAGCAGCCTGTTAGGGGGTGAAAAACTGTTTTTT,CASSLLGGEKLFF
-,TRBV7-9,TRBJ2-1,TRBD1,TGTGCCAGCAGCCAAGTGGGCAGGGGGCGAGAATACAATGAGCAGTTCTTC,CASSQVGRGREYNEQFF
-,TRBV5-1,TRBJ2-1,-,TGCGCCAGCAGCTTCAGAAGCTCCTACAATGAGCAGTTCTTC,CASSFRSSYNEQFF
-,TRBV2,TRBJ2-7,-,TGTGCCAGCAGTGAAGAGCGTAGGTACGAGCAGTACTTC,CASSEERRYEQYF
-,TRBV11-3,TRBJ2-1,-,TGTGCCAGCAGCCCCGCCCCAAAGGCAGCTCGCTCCTACAATGAGCAGTTCTTC,CASSPAPKAARSYNEQFF
-,TRBV30,TRBJ2-3,-,TGTGCTTTGAGTGTGTTTACGGATCGGTTCGATACGCAGTATTTT,CALSVFTDRFDTQYF
-,TRBV9,TRBJ2-1,TRBD2,TGTGCCAGCAGCGTAACCACGGGGGGGGCGAGGAATGAGCAGTTCTTC,CASSVTTGGARNEQFF
-,TRBV7-8,TRBJ2-3,TRBD2,TGTGCCAGCAGCCCTAGTAGCGGGAGGCCGACAGATACGCAGTATTTT,CASSPSSGRPTDTQYF
-,TRBV19,TRBJ2-1,-,TGTGCCAGTATATCCCAGGGGACGTACAATGAGCAGTTCTTC,CASISQGTYNEQFF
-,TRBV7-9,TRBJ1-1,TRBD1,TGTGCCAGCAGCTCTGAAGGGGGCCCGAACACTGAAGCTTTCTTT,CASSSEGGPNTEAFF
-,TRBV4-1,TRBJ1-2,TRBD1,TGCGCCAGCAGCATGCCCGGGACAGGACTCTATGGAGGCTACACCTTC,CASSMPGTGLYGGYTF
-,TRBV28,TRBJ2-7,-,TGTGCCAGCAGTTTGTCCCTGGCGGGCTCCTACGAGCAGTACTTC,CASSLSLAGSYEQYF
-,TRBV5-5,TRBJ2-3,-,TGTGCCAGCAGCTTCTACGGGAGACTGACAGATACGCAGTATTTT,CASSFYGRLTDTQYF
-,TRBV4-1,TRBJ2-7,TRBD2,TGCGCCAGCAGCCAACCGGGACTAGCGATCTACGAGCAGTACTTC,CASSQPGLAIYEQYF
-,TRBV7-9,TRBJ1-3,TRBD1,TGTGCCAGCAGCTTGAGTGGGCAGGGGGCCGGGTACACCATATATTTT,CASSLSGQGAGYTIYF
-,TRBV11-1,TRBJ1-1,-,TGTGCCAGCAGCACCACTAGAGCCCTTATGAACACTGAAGCTTTCTTT,CASSTTRALMNTEAFF
-,TRBV9,TRBJ2-2,-,TGTGCCAGCAGCACCGGACTGCCGACCGGGGAGCTGTTTTTT,CASSTGLPTGELFF
-,TRBV9,TRBJ1-2,TRBD1,TGTGCCAGCAGCGTAGACGACAGGGGCTATGGCTACACCTTC,CASSVDDRGYGYTF
-,TRBV6-1,TRBJ2-2,TRBD1,TGTGCCAGCAGTGAGACAGGGATGAGCACCGGGGAGCTGTTTTTT,CASSETGMSTGELFF
few,TRBV4-3,TRBJ2-4,TRBD1,TGCGCCAGCAGCCGTGGACAGGGGAACGCCAAAAACATTCAGTACTTC,CASSRGQGNAKNIQYF
few,TRBV10-1,TRBJ2-7,-,TGCGCCAGCAGTGACAGGGGCTACGAGCAGTACTTC,CASSDRGYEQYF
-,TRBV27,TRBJ1-6,-,TGTGCCAGCAGTTTGGGAAAAGGGTTTTATAATTCACCCCTCCACTTT,CASSLGKGFYNSPLHF
once,TRBV6-1,TRBJ2-7,-,TGTGCCAGCAGTGAGGCAGGGGAACCTTCCTACGAGCAGTACTTC,CASSEAGEPSYEQYF
-,TRBV19,TRBJ1-1,TRBD1,TGTGCCAGTAGAAAGTACAGGGGGTCTGATAACACTGAAGCTTTCTTT,CASRKYRGSDNTEAFF
-,TRBV19,TRBJ2-2,-,TGTGCCAGTATTACATCAGCGGGCGGGACCGGGGAGCTGTTTTTT,CASITSAGGTGELFF